This TCR beta chain comes out of a study of ipilimumab plus nivolumab after autologous stem cell transplantation. Turning to the study itself: The myeloma group: high-risk transplant-naive, or relapse within 3 years after first autologous transplant.

Germline CDR1 LNHDA, CDR2 SQIVND (reference sequence). The CDR3 runs to 14 residues. V shed 6 bases and J 6 bases; nucleotides not matched to a gene: 7. The assay was immunoSEQ multiplex PCR, and TCRdb's table has in-frame clones only and misses some. Of some 45,000 clones in the sample, about 88% were seen once. Starting 14 to 28 days after autologous transplant, ipilimumab 1 mg/kg was given. The origin of this receptor is a male donor with multiple myeloma. This specimen was PBMCs, taken in a trial of ipilimumab plus nivolumab as post-transplant consolidation. This chain connects TRBV19 to TRBJ1-4, with 7 bases matching TRBD1. Written as DNA, the CDR3 is TGTGCCAGTAGCGAGGGGGCGGGGGATGAAAAACTGTTTTTT. Translated, it gives CASSEGAGDEKLFF.